Listed below are T cell receptor beta chains from one sample, sequenced in a study of OX40 agonist ivuxolimab in advanced cancers. The method was immunoSEQ multiplex PCR; TCRdb's version includes in-frame clones alone and lacks a portion of them. The sample contains just over 80,000 clones, around 87% of which appear only once. The sample in question was CD4+ or CD8+ T cells sorted from blood, obtained in a trial of the OX40 agonist ivuxolimab. The receptors derive from an adult with an advanced solid tumor such as melanoma, head and neck, liver or kidney cancer. Each CDR3 is given with its conserved first and last residue. The D gene is left open where the match is weak. The size entry is marked missing in some rows and otherwise reads once, few, many or a size class.

CDR3: CASSDRPGTGKGTEAFF
DNA: TGTGCCAGTAGTGACCGTCCCGGGACAGGGAAGGGCACTGAAGCTTTCTTT
size: -
J: TRBJ1-1
V: TRBV19
D: TRBD1

CDR3: CASSVGSGDGYTF
DNA: TGTGCCAGCAGCGTAGGTTCTGGTGATGGCTACACCTTC
size: few
J: TRBJ1-2
V: TRBV9
D: -

CDR3: CASSFGQGLYNEQFF
DNA: TGTGCCAGCAGCTTCGGACAGGGGCTATACAATGAGCAGTTCTTC
size: -
J: TRBJ2-1
V: TRBV11-2
D: TRBD1

CDR3: CASKPGANVLTF
DNA: TGTGCCAGTAAACCTGGGGCCAACGTCCTGACTTTC
size: once
J: TRBJ2-6
V: TRBV2
D: -

CDR3: CASSLGGRQGEQFF
DNA: TGTGCCAGCAGTTTAGGTGGGAGACAGGGTGAGCAGTTCTTC
size: -
J: TRBJ2-1
V: TRBV28
D: TRBD1

CDR3: CASSPTQGSLYGYTF
DNA: TGTGCCAGCAGCCCAACCCAGGGGTCCCTCTATGGCTACACCTTC
size: -
J: TRBJ1-2
V: TRBV7-3
D: -

CDR3: CASSPFRGDYGYTF
DNA: TGTGCCAGCAGCCCGTTCAGGGGGGACTATGGCTACACCTTC
size: -
J: TRBJ1-2
V: TRBV7-2
D: TRBD1

CDR3: CASSLGAGGTDTQYF
DNA: TGTGCCAGCAGCTTGGGGGCAGGGGGCACAGATACGCAGTATTTT
size: -
J: TRBJ2-3
V: TRBV5-8
D: -

CDR3: CASSGGEGSNQPQHF
DNA: TGTGCCAGCTCAGGAGGAGAGGGTAGCAATCAGCCCCAGCATTTT
size: -
J: TRBJ1-5
V: TRBV18
D: -

CDR3: CATSIRLGSVTEAFF
DNA: TGTGCCACCAGCATCAGACTTGGCAGTGTAACTGAAGCTTTCTTT
size: -
J: TRBJ1-1
V: TRBV15
D: -

CDR3: CASSQEYRANYGYTF
DNA: TGTGCCAGCAGCCAAGAATACAGAGCTAACTATGGCTACACCTTC
size: few
J: TRBJ1-2
V: TRBV14
D: -

CDR3: CASSSDRVSSRTFYGYTF
DNA: TGTGCCAGCAGCTCGGACAGGGTATCGTCTAGGACCTTCTATGGCTACACCTTC
size: -
J: TRBJ1-2
V: TRBV7-9
D: TRBD1

CDR3: CASSSTVQETQYF
DNA: TGTGCCAGCAGCTCAACAGTGCAAGAGACCCAGTACTTC
size: -
J: TRBJ2-5
V: TRBV7-3
D: -

CDR3: CASSPQGTNTGELFF
DNA: TGTGCCAGCAGCCCTCAGGGGACGAACACCGGGGAGCTGTTTTTT
size: -
J: TRBJ2-2
V: TRBV5-5
D: -

CDR3: CASSPRPTSGTSSYEQYF
DNA: TGTGCCAGCTCACCACGTCCGACTAGCGGGACGAGCTCCTACGAGCAGTACTTC
size: -
J: TRBJ2-7
V: TRBV18
D: TRBD2

CDR3: CASRPGRINEKLFF
DNA: TGTGCCAGTCGACCGGGACGGATCAATGAAAAACTGTTTTTT
size: -
J: TRBJ1-4
V: TRBV18
D: -

CDR3: CASSYSKGVYEQYF
DNA: TGTGCCAGCAGTTACTCGAAGGGCGTCTACGAGCAGTACTTC
size: -
J: TRBJ2-7
V: TRBV6-5
D: -

CDR3: CASSISGGATTEAFF
DNA: TGTGCCAGTAGTATCAGTGGGGGCGCGACCACTGAAGCTTTCTTT
size: -
J: TRBJ1-1
V: TRBV19
D: -

CDR3: CAWSRGAREQYF
DNA: TGTGCCTGGAGTCGGGGGGCGCGCGAGCAGTACTTC
size: -
J: TRBJ2-7
V: TRBV30
D: -

CDR3: CASSLLSGQGPSGF
DNA: TGTGCCAGCAGTCTCCTATCGGGACAGGGCCCGTCCGGCTTT
size: -
J: TRBJ1-1
V: TRBV28
D: TRBD1

CDR3: CASSIQGASNTGELFF
DNA: TGTGCCAGCAGTATACAGGGGGCGTCCAACACCGGGGAGCTGTTTTTT
size: -
J: TRBJ2-2
V: TRBV28
D: TRBD1

CDR3: CASSSGGKNTEAFF
DNA: TGTGCCAGCAGTTCAGGGGGCAAGAACACTGAAGCTTTCTTT
size: -
J: TRBJ1-1
V: TRBV6-6
D: TRBD1

CDR3: CASSLVGQTNTEAFF
DNA: TGTGCCAGCAGCTTAGTTGGTCAGACCAACACTGAAGCTTTCTTT
size: -
J: TRBJ1-1
V: TRBV7-6
D: -

CDR3: CASSLNTEAFF
DNA: TGTGCCAGCAGCTTGAACACTGAAGCTTTCTTT
size: -
J: TRBJ1-1
V: TRBV5-4
D: -

CDR3: CASSLVTGGTYEQYF
DNA: TGCGCCAGCAGCTTGGTTACAGGGGGCACGTACGAGCAGTACTTC
size: -
J: TRBJ2-7
V: TRBV5-1
D: TRBD1

CDR3: CASSPGLAGYNEQFF
DNA: TGTGCCAGCAGCCCGGGACTAGCGGGATACAATGAGCAGTTCTTC
size: -
J: TRBJ2-1
V: TRBV14
D: TRBD2

CDR3: CATRGQGAGDTEAFF
DNA: TGTGCCACCCGGGGACAGGGGGCGGGGGACACTGAAGCTTTCTTT
size: -
J: TRBJ1-1
V: TRBV6-5
D: TRBD1

CDR3: CASSQGQEGNTIYF
DNA: TGTGCCAGCTCTCAGGGACAGGAGGGAAACACCATATATTTT
size: -
J: TRBJ1-3
V: TRBV18
D: TRBD1

CDR3: CASSQLPVSGNTIYF
DNA: TGCGCCAGCAGCCAACTCCCCGTCTCTGGAAACACCATATATTTT
size: -
J: TRBJ1-3
V: TRBV4-1
D: -

CDR3: CASRPYESNTEAFF
DNA: TGTGCCAGTAGGCCATATGAAAGTAACACTGAAGCTTTCTTT
size: -
J: TRBJ1-1
V: TRBV19
D: -

CDR3: CASEGAGLGTDTQYF
DNA: TGTGCCAGCGAGGGTGCGGGTCTTGGCACAGATACGCAGTATTTT
size: -
J: TRBJ2-3
V: TRBV2
D: -

CDR3: CASSPGQGKSKNIQYF
DNA: TGTGCCAGCAGCCCGGGACAGGGGAAAAGCAAAAACATTCAGTACTTC
size: -
J: TRBJ2-4
V: TRBV11-3
D: TRBD1

CDR3: CASPPPDRAGYTF
DNA: TGTGCCAGCCCCCCACCGGACAGGGCTGGCTACACCTTC
size: -
J: TRBJ1-2
V: TRBV9
D: TRBD1

CDR3: CASSLRGYGYTF
DNA: TGTGCCAGCAGTTTACGGGGCTATGGCTACACCTTC
size: -
J: TRBJ1-2
V: TRBV28
D: -

CDR3: CASSFKRTNPEQYF
DNA: TGTGCCAGCAGCTTCAAAAGGACCAACCCCGAGCAGTACTTC
size: -
J: TRBJ2-7
V: TRBV7-8
D: -

CDR3: CSVGQADGYTF
DNA: TGCAGCGTTGGACAGGCTGATGGCTACACCTTC
size: -
J: TRBJ1-2
V: TRBV29-1
D: -

CDR3: CASSLSGQQLNTEAFF
DNA: TGTGCCAGCAGTTTATCGGGACAGCAATTGAACACTGAAGCTTTCTTT
size: -
J: TRBJ1-1
V: TRBV28
D: TRBD1

CDR3: CASSLGRSYNEQFF
DNA: TGTGCCAGCAGTTTAGGGAGGTCCTACAATGAGCAGTTCTTC
size: -
J: TRBJ2-1
V: TRBV27
D: -

CDR3: CASSLAFVAGGPAGELFF
DNA: TGTGCCAGCAGCTTAGCGTTTGTTGCGGGAGGGCCGGCCGGGGAGCTGTTTTTT
size: -
J: TRBJ2-2
V: TRBV7-2
D: TRBD2

CDR3: CADKQGLDEKLFF
DNA: TGTGCAGATAAACAGGGGTTGGATGAAAAACTGTTTTTT
size: -
J: TRBJ1-4
V: TRBV30
D: TRBD1

CDR3: CASSLVGKLSADTQYF
DNA: TGTGCCAGCAGCTTAGTCGGAAAACTCTCGGCAGATACGCAGTATTTT
size: few
J: TRBJ2-3
V: TRBV7-9
D: -

CDR3: CASSSGVSYGYTF
DNA: TGTGCCAGCAGCTCAGGGGTTAGCTATGGCTACACCTTC
size: -
J: TRBJ1-2
V: TRBV5-4
D: -

CDR3: CASSLVGGKSGNTIYF
DNA: TGTGCCAGCAGCTTGGTGGGCGGGAAATCTGGAAACACCATATATTTT
size: -
J: TRBJ1-3
V: TRBV5-6
D: -

CDR3: CASKRVNEQFF
DNA: TGTGCCAGCAAGCGCGTCAATGAGCAGTTCTTC
size: -
J: TRBJ2-1
V: TRBV25-1
D: -

CDR3: CASSLGVSAREYF
DNA: TGTGCCAGCAGCTTAGGGGTATCCGCCCGGGAGTATTTT
size: -
J: TRBJ2-3
V: TRBV7-2
D: -

CDR3: CASSQVYGVITGELFF
DNA: TGTGCCAGCAGCCAAGTTTACGGGGTGATCACCGGGGAGCTGTTTTTT
size: once
J: TRBJ2-2
V: TRBV14
D: -

CDR3: CASSTTVNTEAFF
DNA: TGTGCCAGCAGCACGACAGTGAACACTGAAGCTTTCTTT
size: -
J: TRBJ1-1
V: TRBV7-3
D: -

CDR3: CASSFGGNRNTEAFF
DNA: TGCGCCAGCAGCTTTGGGGGTAACAGGAACACTGAAGCTTTCTTT
size: -
J: TRBJ1-1
V: TRBV5-1
D: -

CDR3: CASSPRPGALGGRSTKNIQYF
DNA: TGTGCCAGCAGTCCGAGGCCAGGAGCCCTGGGCGGGAGAAGTACCAAAAACATTCAGTACTTC
size: once
J: TRBJ2-4
V: TRBV27
D: TRBD2

CDR3: CSVERTSKSGYTF
DNA: TGCAGCGTTGAAAGGACATCGAAGAGTGGCTACACCTTC
size: -
J: TRBJ1-2
V: TRBV29-1
D: -

CDR3: CASSFLRILAKNIQYF
DNA: TGTGCCAGCAGTTTTCTCCGGATACTAGCCAAAAACATTCAGTACTTC
size: -
J: TRBJ2-4
V: TRBV28
D: -

CDR3: CASSQDPGREGSGYTF
DNA: TGCGCCAGCAGCCAAGATCCGGGAAGGGAAGGCAGTGGCTACACCTTC
size: -
J: TRBJ1-2
V: TRBV4-3
D: -

CDR3: CASRLSSRGGDYEQYF
DNA: TGTGCCAGCAGGCTATCCTCCAGGGGGGGAGACTACGAGCAGTACTTC
size: -
J: TRBJ2-7
V: TRBV2
D: -

CDR3: CASSQRRGEDGYTF
DNA: TGTGCCAGCAGCCAGCGCAGGGGGGAAGATGGCTACACCTTC
size: -
J: TRBJ1-2
V: TRBV6-1
D: TRBD1

CDR3: CASTWGSGGFTDTQYF
DNA: TGTGCCAGCACCTGGGGTAGCGGGGGGTTCACAGATACGCAGTATTTT
size: -
J: TRBJ2-3
V: TRBV9
D: TRBD2

CDR3: CASSRRAGSGTQYF
DNA: TGTGCCAGCAGCCGACGGGCGGGCAGTGGTACGCAGTATTTT
size: -
J: TRBJ2-3
V: TRBV11-3
D: -

CDR3: CASSLFVGAEAFF
DNA: TGTGCCAGCAGTTTATTTGTTGGAGCTGAAGCTTTCTTT
size: -
J: TRBJ1-1
V: TRBV28
D: -

CDR3: CAISVRREETQYF
DNA: TGTGCCATCAGTGTCAGGAGGGAAGAGACCCAGTACTTC
size: -
J: TRBJ2-5
V: TRBV10-3
D: -

CDR3: CSAGLQETQYF
DNA: TGCAGTGCCGGACTTCAAGAGACCCAGTACTTC
size: -
J: TRBJ2-5
V: TRBV20-1
D: -